The 3 T cell receptor beta chains below come from one sample, sequenced in a study of T cell repertoires in cytomegalovirus infection (dated by TCRdb to the late 2010s). The treatment or condition label corresponds to: in vitro stimulation with specific CMV peptide epitopes to enrich CMV-specific T cells. The reads were generated on an Illumina HiSeq 1500. TCRdb trimmed public reads at Q25 via fastp, called clones via MiXCR and kept in-frame beta chains. Each entry is one CDR3 protein sequence, shown with its most common DNA and genes. In all, the sample holds nearly 700,000 distinct CDR3 sequences, and around 31% of those were seen once. About 20% of the sample is held by the ten biggest clonotypes. No cognate antigen is known for these TCRs. Material: cultured PBMCs, obtained from culture after CMV antigen stimulation. Receptors originate from a human donor in good health (CMV status not recorded). Some clones in this sample may be carry-over from other donors' samples.

V is TRBV27 and J is TRBJ2-2; perhaps TRBD2 as D (5 bases). The CDR3 has 14 residues. From germline, CDR1 is MNHEY and CDR2 SMNVEV (reference sequence). The V gene lost 7 bases and the J gene lost 8 bases, with 17 bases spanning the gap. The CDR3 protein is CASTKNGVSGELFF. The CDR3 DNA reads as TGTGCCAGCACCAAAAACGGGGTATCGGGGGAGCTGTTTTTT.

This clonotype was counted between two and nine times. V usage is TRBV11-2 and J usage is TRBJ1-2, with D unclear. CDR3 length: 18 amino acids. The V end was cut by 5 bases, the J end by 1 base, with 23 bases between. Germline loops: CDR1 SGHAT, CDR2 FQNNGV. CDR3 loop: CASSPPNRVGPLNYGYTF. CDR3 sequence (DNA): TGTGCCAGCAGCCCGCCCAATAGAGTAGGCCCCCTTAACTATGGCTACACCTTC.

This clonotype was recorded a few times. V usage is TRBV2 and J usage is TRBJ1-6; 11 bases fit TRBD1. V gave up 6 bases and J gave up 5 bases; unmatched junction bases: 3. The CDR3 contains 15 residues. Germline V gene lookup returns CDR1 SNHLY and CDR2 FYNNEI. This CDR3 is CASRDRGLNNSPLHF. The CDR3 DNA is TGTGCCAGCAGGGACAGGGGGCTCAATAATTCACCCCTCCACTTT.